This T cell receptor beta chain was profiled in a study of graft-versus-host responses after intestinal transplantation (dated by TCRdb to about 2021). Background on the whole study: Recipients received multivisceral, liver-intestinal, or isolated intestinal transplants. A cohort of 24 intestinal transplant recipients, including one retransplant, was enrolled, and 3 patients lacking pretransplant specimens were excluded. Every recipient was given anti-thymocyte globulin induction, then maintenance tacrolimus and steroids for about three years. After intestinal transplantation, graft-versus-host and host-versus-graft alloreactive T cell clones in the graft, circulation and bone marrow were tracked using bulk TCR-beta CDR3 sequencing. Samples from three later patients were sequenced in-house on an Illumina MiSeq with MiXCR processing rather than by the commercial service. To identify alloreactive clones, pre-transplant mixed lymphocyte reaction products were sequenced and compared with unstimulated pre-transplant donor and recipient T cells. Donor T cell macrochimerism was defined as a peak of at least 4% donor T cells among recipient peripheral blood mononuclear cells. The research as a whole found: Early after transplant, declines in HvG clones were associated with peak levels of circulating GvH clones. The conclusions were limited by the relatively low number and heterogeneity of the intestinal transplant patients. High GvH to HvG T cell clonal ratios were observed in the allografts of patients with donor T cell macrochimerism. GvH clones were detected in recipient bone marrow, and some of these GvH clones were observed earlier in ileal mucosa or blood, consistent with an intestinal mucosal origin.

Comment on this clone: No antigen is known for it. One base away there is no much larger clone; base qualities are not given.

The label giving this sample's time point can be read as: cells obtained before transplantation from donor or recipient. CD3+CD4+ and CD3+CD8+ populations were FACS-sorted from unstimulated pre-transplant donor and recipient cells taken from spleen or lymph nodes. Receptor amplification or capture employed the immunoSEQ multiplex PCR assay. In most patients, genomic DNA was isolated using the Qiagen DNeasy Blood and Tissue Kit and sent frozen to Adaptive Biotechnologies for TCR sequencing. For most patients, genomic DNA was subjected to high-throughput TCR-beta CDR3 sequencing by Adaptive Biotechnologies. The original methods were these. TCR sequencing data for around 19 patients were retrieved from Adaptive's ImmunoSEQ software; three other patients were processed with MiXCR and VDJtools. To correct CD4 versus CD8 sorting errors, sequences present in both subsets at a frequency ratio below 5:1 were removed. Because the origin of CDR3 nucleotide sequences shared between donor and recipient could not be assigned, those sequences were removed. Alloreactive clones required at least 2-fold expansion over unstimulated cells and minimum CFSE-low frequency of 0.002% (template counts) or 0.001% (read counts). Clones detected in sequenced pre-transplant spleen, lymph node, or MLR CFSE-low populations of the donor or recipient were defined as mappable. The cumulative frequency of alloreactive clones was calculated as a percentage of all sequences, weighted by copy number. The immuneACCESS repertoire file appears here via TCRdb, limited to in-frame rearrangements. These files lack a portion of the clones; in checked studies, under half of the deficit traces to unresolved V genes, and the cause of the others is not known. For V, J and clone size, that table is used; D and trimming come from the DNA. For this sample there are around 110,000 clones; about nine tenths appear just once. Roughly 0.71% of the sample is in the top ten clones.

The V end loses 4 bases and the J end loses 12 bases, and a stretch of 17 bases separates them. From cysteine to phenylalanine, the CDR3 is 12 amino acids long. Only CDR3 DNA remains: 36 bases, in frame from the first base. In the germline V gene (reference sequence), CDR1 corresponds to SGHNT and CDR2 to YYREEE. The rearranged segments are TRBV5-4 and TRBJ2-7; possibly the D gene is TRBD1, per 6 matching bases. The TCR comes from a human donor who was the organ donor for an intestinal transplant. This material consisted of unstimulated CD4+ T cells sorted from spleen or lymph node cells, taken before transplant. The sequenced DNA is TGTGCCAGCAGCCTACAGGGAATTATACGGTACTTC. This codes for CASSLQGIIRYF. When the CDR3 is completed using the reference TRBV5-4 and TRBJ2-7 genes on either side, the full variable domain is ETGVTQSPTHLIKTRGQQVTLRCSSQSGHNTVSWYQQALGQGPQFIFQYYREEENGRGNFPPRFSGLQFPNYSSELNVNALELDDSALYLCASSLQGIIRYFGPGTRLTVT.